Listed below are T cell receptor beta chains from one sample, sequenced in a study of blood T cell repertoires in COVID-19. The repertoire was sequenced with immunoSEQ multiplex PCR; TCRdb's copy has only in-frame clones and lacks some. The sample carries 200,000 to 300,000 clones, roughly 85% recorded once. Sequencing input: PBMCs or T cells enriched from blood (not recorded which). The source is a woman aged 45-60 years with acute COVID-19. The CDR3 runs from the conserved cysteine through the conserved F or W. Each record gives: V gene, D gene, clone size, J gene, CDR3 protein, CDR3 DNA. A D gene is named only where the DNA matches it firmly. Clone size, where shown, is once, few, many, or a class for clones that have expanded.

>TRBV5-5|-|-|TRBJ2-6
CASSFGHSGANVLTF
TGTGCCAGCAGCTTTGGACACTCTGGGGCCAACGTCCTGACTTTC
>TRBV7-8|-|-|TRBJ1-4
CASSSIEEKLFF
TGTGCCAGCAGCTCCATAGAGGAAAAACTGTTTTTT
>TRBV3-1/TRBV3-2|-|-|TRBJ1-2
CASSQDLGQGNGYTF
TGTGCCAGCAGCCAAGATCTTGGGCAGGGGAATGGCTACACCTTC
>TRBV7-2|TRBD1|-|TRBJ2-7
CASSVGTGAYEQYF
TGTGCCAGCAGCGTGGGGACAGGGGCATACGAGCAGTACTTC
>TRBV12-3/TRBV12-4|-|-|TRBJ1-5
CASSAREISPQHF
TGTGCCAGCAGTGCCCGGGAGATCAGCCCCCAGCATTTT
>TRBV20-1|-|-|TRBJ2-1
CSASKTEDEQFF
TGCAGTGCTAGTAAGACAGAGGATGAGCAGTTCTTC
>TRBV19|-|-|TRBJ1-2
CASSIPETPYGYTF
TGTGCCAGTAGTATTCCCGAGACACCCTATGGCTACACCTTC
>TRBV6-6|-|-|TRBJ2-7
CASSSPTGPTYEQYF
TGTGCCAGCAGTTCCCCGACAGGTCCTACCTACGAGCAGTACTTC
>TRBV7-2|TRBD1|-|TRBJ1-6
CASSPQGQGSSPLHF
TGTGCCAGCAGCCCCCAGGGACAGGGAAGCTCACCCCTCCACTTT
>TRBV30|TRBD1|-|TRBJ1-2
CAWWGQSYGYTF
TGTGCCTGGTGGGGACAGAGTTATGGCTACACCTTC
>TRBV30|-|-|TRBJ1-2
CAWIRGPPYGYTF
TGTGCCTGGATAAGGGGCCCCCCTTATGGCTACACCTTC
>TRBV5-6|TRBD1|once|TRBJ1-2
CASSLVDRASNYGYTF
TGTGCCAGCAGCTTGGTGGACAGGGCTTCTAACTATGGCTACACCTTC
>TRBV7-3|-|-|TRBJ2-1
CASSLGLAGHEQFF
TGTGCCAGCAGCTTAGGGTTAGCAGGGCATGAGCAGTTCTTC
>TRBV3-1/TRBV3-2|TRBD2|-|TRBJ2-2
CASSQGVRRGINTGELFF
TGTGCCAGCAGCCAGGGCGTGCGGCGGGGGATCAACACCGGGGAGCTGTTTTTT
>TRBV21-1|-|-|TRBJ1-2
CASSKGNREDGYTF
TGTGCCAGCAGCAAAGGGAACAGGGAAGATGGCTACACCTTC
>TRBV19|TRBD1|-|TRBJ1-6
CASSTLDRDNSPLHF
TGTGCCAGTAGTACCTTGGACAGGGATAATTCACCCCTCCACTTT
>TRBV9|TRBD2|-|TRBJ2-2
CASSAYLGLAGGTGELFF
TGTGCCAGCAGCGCATACCTGGGACTAGCGGGGGGAACCGGGGAGCTGTTTTTT
>TRBV6-5|-|-|TRBJ1-2
CASSKGDSGYTF
TGTGCCAGCAGTAAGGGGGATAGTGGCTACACCTTC
>TRBV5-1|-|-|TRBJ1-1
CASSVDSTEAFF
TGCGCCAGCAGCGTGGACAGCACTGAAGCTTTCTTT
>TRBV3-1/TRBV3-2|TRBD1|once|TRBJ1-4
CASSDNRGPHEKLFF
TGTGCCAGCAGCGATAACAGGGGTCCTCATGAAAAACTGTTTTTT
>TRBV11-3|TRBD1|-|TRBJ2-5
CASSTGGQETQYF
TGTGCCAGCAGCACAGGGGGTCAAGAGACCCAGTACTTC
>TRBV5-1|TRBD2|-|TRBJ2-7
CASSRQTSGVSYEQYF
TGCGCCAGCAGCAGGCAGACTAGCGGGGTCTCCTACGAGCAGTACTTC
>TRBV4-3|TRBD1|-|TRBJ1-3
CASSQETGGASGNTIYF
TGCGCCAGCAGCCAAGAGACAGGGGGCGCGTCTGGAAACACCATATATTTT
>TRBV19|-|-|TRBJ2-2
CASGGTSNTGELFF
TGTGCCAGTGGGGGCACTTCGAACACCGGGGAGCTGTTTTTT
>TRBV9|-|-|TRBJ2-1
CASSVRAGVNNEQFF
TGTGCCAGCAGCGTTAGGGCAGGGGTAAACAATGAGCAGTTCTTC
>TRBV5-1|-|-|TRBJ2-7
CASSLSGQNYEQYF
TGCGCCAGCAGCTTGTCCGGACAGAACTACGAGCAGTACTTC
>TRBV3-1/TRBV3-2|-|-|TRBJ2-2
CASSLHSTGELFF
TGTGCCAGCAGCCTGCATAGTACCGGGGAGCTGTTTTTT
>TRBV9|TRBD2|-|TRBJ2-3
CASTDGGAGTDTQYF
TGTGCCAGCACCGACGGGGGGGCGGGCACAGATACGCAGTATTTT
>TRBV6-1|TRBD2|-|TRBJ2-3
CASSGAGGPDTQYF
TGTGCCAGCAGTGGAGCGGGGGGGCCAGATACGCAGTATTTT
>TRBV5-4|TRBD1|once|TRBJ1-2
CASSRDRPNYGYTF
TGTGCCAGCAGCCGGGACAGACCTAACTATGGCTACACCTTC
>TRBV24-1|-|-|TRBJ2-1
CATSDLNNEQFF
TGTGCCACCAGTGACCTAAACAATGAGCAGTTCTTC
>TRBV4-1|TRBD1|few|TRBJ1-1
CASSQDIKGAGTEAFF
TGCGCCAGCAGCCAAGATATAAAGGGGGCTGGCACTGAAGCTTTCTTT
>TRBV30|-|-|TRBJ1-1
CAWSVGWLLNTEAFF
TGTGCCTGGAGTGTCGGGTGGTTACTGAACACTGAAGCTTTCTTT
>TRBV4-1|-|-|TRBJ1-5
CASSQVGLLGVNQPQHF
TGCGCCAGCAGCCAAGTTGGTTTACTGGGAGTGAATCAGCCCCAGCATTTT
>TRBV29-1|-|-|TRBJ2-5
CSVGSGKETQYF
TGCAGCGTTGGGTCAGGGAAAGAGACCCAGTACTTC
>TRBV21-1|-|-|TRBJ2-7
CASSKKKTGHGEDSFHEQYF
TGTGCCAGCAGCAAAAAAAAGACAGGGCATGGGGAGGACTCCTTCCACGAGCAGTACTTC
>TRBV7-2|TRBD1|-|TRBJ2-1
CASSPRDRVEQFF
TGTGCCAGCAGCCCCCGGGACAGGGTAGAGCAGTTCTTC
>TRBV29-1|TRBD1|-|TRBJ1-2
CSVRTGGDYGYTF
TGCAGCGTCAGGACAGGGGGGGACTATGGCTACACCTTC
>TRBV3-1/TRBV3-2|TRBD1|-|TRBJ1-5
CASSQGTGDQPQHF
TGTGCCAGCAGCCAGGGGACAGGGGACCAGCCCCAGCATTTT
>TRBV6-5|TRBD2|once|TRBJ2-1
CASSWTSGGRNEQFF
TGTGCCAGCAGTTGGACTAGCGGGGGGCGCAATGAGCAGTTCTTC
>TRBV30|TRBD1|-|TRBJ2-3
CAWSGQGAGNTQYF
TGTGCCTGGAGCGGACAGGGGGCGGGAAATACGCAGTATTTT
>TRBV7-9|TRBD1|-|TRBJ1-1
CASSLTGGNTEAFF
TGTGCCAGCAGCTTGACAGGGGGTAACACTGAAGCTTTCTTT
>TRBV30|-|-|TRBJ1-3
CAWALDRRNGNTIYF
TGTGCCTGGGCACTAGACAGGCGAAATGGAAACACCATATATTTT
>TRBV7-9|TRBD1|-|TRBJ1-4
CASSWDSPTNEKLFF
TGTGCCAGCAGCTGGGACAGTCCAACTAATGAAAAACTGTTTTTT
>TRBV5-1|TRBD2|-|TRBJ2-5
CASRQGLAGGIQETQYF
TGCGCCAGCAGACAGGGACTAGCGGGGGGGATCCAAGAGACCCAGTACTTC
>TRBV11-3|TRBD1|-|TRBJ2-3
CASSSRDRDTDTQYF
TGTGCCAGCAGCAGCCGGGACAGGGACACAGATACGCAGTATTTT
>TRBV10-2|TRBD1|-|TRBJ1-1
CASRARDRNTEAFF
TGCGCCAGCAGGGCGCGGGACAGAAACACTGAAGCTTTCTTT
>TRBV27|TRBD1|-|TRBJ1-2
CASSPAGAGGSGYTF
TGTGCCAGCAGTCCAGCTGGGGCAGGGGGCAGTGGCTACACCTTC
>TRBV10-3|-|-|TRBJ1-1
CAIRPTLRDTEAFF
TGTGCCATCAGACCCACCCTGAGGGACACTGAAGCTTTCTTT
>TRBV18|-|many|TRBJ2-7
CASSPEVAYEQYF
TGTGCCAGCTCACCGGAGGTTGCCTACGAGCAGTACTTC
>TRBV6-5|-|-|TRBJ2-7
CASSYLGQDYEQYF
TGTGCCAGCAGTTACCTTGGACAAGACTACGAGCAGTACTTC
>TRBV12-5|-|-|TRBJ1-2
CASGLPTGMVTYGYTF
TGTGCTAGTGGTTTGCCCACAGGGATGGTTACCTATGGCTACACCTTC
>TRBV30|-|-|TRBJ1-1
CAWSVPESEAFF
TGTGCCTGGAGTGTACCTGAGAGCGAAGCTTTCTTT
>TRBV7-9|-|-|TRBJ1-2
CASSVLGGYYGYTF
TGTGCCAGCAGCGTCCTAGGAGGGTACTATGGCTACACCTTC
>TRBV7-2|TRBD1|-|TRBJ2-7
CASSFKPQGAREQYF
TGTGCCAGCAGCTTCAAACCGCAGGGGGCGCGCGAGCAGTACTTC
>TRBV6-2/TRBV6-3|-|-|TRBJ1-3
CASSYSTLSGNTIYF
TGTGCCAGCAGTTACTCGACACTTTCTGGAAACACCATATATTTT
>TRBV27|TRBD2|-|TRBJ2-3
CASSLTGGNPDTQYF
TGTGCCAGCAGTTTAACGGGGGGGAACCCAGATACGCAGTATTTT
>TRBV30|TRBD1|-|TRBJ1-5
CAWANRGDQPQHF
TGTGCCTGGGCGAACAGGGGGGATCAGCCCCAGCATTTT
>TRBV2|TRBD1|-|TRBJ2-7
CASRDDRGRSYEQYF
TGTGCCAGCAGGGACGACAGGGGGCGCAGTTACGAGCAGTACTTC